This T cell receptor (beta chain) was captured in a study of cytomegalovirus exposure and HLA in healthy donors. As to this clone: Its target is unknown.

Primers included in the PCR were 60 Vbeta and 13 Jbeta primers. Generated by immunoSEQ multiplex PCR, the TCRdb table keeps only in-frame clones and is missing some. The sample records 110,000 or so clones, less than 80% being singletons. General observations from the study: Later work associated roughly 17,000 TCR beta sequences with HLA alleles at 0.05 false discovery rate.

The sequence came from a man between 25 and 39 years old in good health and CMV-seronegative. Material: PBMCs.

CDR3 in DNA: TGTGCCAGCAGCTTGGGGACAGGGAGGGGCACCGGGGAGCTGTTTTTT. Its translation: CASSLGTGRGTGELFF. The rearrangement links TRBV7-2 to TRBJ2-2; TRBD1 aligns across 9 bases. Trimming removed 3 bases from V and 4 bases from J; junction bases left unmatched: 6. The CDR3 length is 16 residues. The germline gives CDR1 SGHTA, CDR2 FQGNSA.